This T cell receptor beta chain emerged from a study of T-cell memory formation after mild COVID-19. About the study: Clusters of TCRs were largely donor specific.

The CDR3 is 16 residues long. Germline V lookup: CDR1 SEHNR, CDR2 FQNEAQ (reference sequence). V gave up 6 bases and J gave up 5 bases; unmatched junction bases: 7. This clonotype was picked up a small number of times. Its specificity is not known. TCRdb recomputed calls from the 5' RACE reads with MiXCR, one row per CDR3 protein. The sample carries 250,000 or so distinct CDR3 sequences, about a sixth recorded once. Study conclusions and caveats: Clones from the second wave (peaking day 37) had unconfirmed SARS-CoV-2 specificity. Contracting clones localized mainly to CM and EM when CD4+ and mainly to EMRA when CD8+.

The sequencing sample was made of PBMCs or a T cell subset sorted from them (not recorded which). This TCR was sampled from a man younger than 30 who had mild COVID-19 (a few samples of this study predate the infection). Cell type and time point are not known. V gene TRBV7-9 combines with J gene TRBJ1-6; TRBD1 aligns across 10 bases. The CDR3 DNA sequence: TGTGCCAGCAGATCTGACAGGGGGCCGCATAATTCACCCCTCCACTTT. Protein sequence: CASRSDRGPHNSPLHF.